These 29 T cell receptor beta chains originate from one sample sequenced in a study of shared clonotypes between healthy human individuals. CD45RO-negative, CCR7-positively selected cells formed the naive CD8 fraction, excluding terminally differentiated effector memory CD45RA+ cells. Sequenced by immunoSEQ multiplex PCR; TCRdb stores in-frame clones only, minus some. The sample records about 820,000 clones, approximately 92% being singletons. Material for sequencing was naive CD8+ T cells sorted from blood. These receptors came from a young man in good health.

The chain employs TRBV27 and TRBJ2-7; D is ambiguous. The CDR3 is 13 residues long. Germline V CDR1 and CDR2: MNHEY, SMNVEV (reference sequence). The germline V and J ends were trimmed by 2 bases and 0 bases, with 5 bases remaining between them. The CDR3 sequence: CASSLATSYEQYF. As DNA, the CDR3 is TGTGCCAGCAGTTTAGCAACCTCCTACGAGCAGTACTTC.

V gene TRBV14 combines with J gene TRBJ2-7, with 10 bases lining up with TRBD1. Germline V gene sequence: CDR1 SGHDN, CDR2 FVKESK. This CDR3 is 14 amino acids long. With 4 bases clipped from V and 6 bases from J, the junction kept 6 bases outside the gene matches. The CDR3 DNA sequence: TGTGCCAGCAGCCGCCCGGGACAGGGGTCCGAGCAGTACTTC. Amino acids: CASSRPGQGSEQYF.

J is TRBJ2-6 and V is TRBV13; D is possibly TRBD1 (5 bases). CDR1 PRHDT and CDR2 FYEKMQ come from the germline V gene (reference sequence). The CDR3 length is 16 residues. V lost 1 base and J 4 bases, leaving 11 bases between the germline ends. CDR3 coding DNA: TGTGCCAGCAGCTTAGCGACAGCTTTAGGGGCCAACGTCCTGACTTTC. As protein: CASSLATALGANVLTF.

Comment on this clone: Other nucleotide sequences in the sample specify the same CDR3. CDR3 nucleotide sequence: TGTGCCAGCAGTTTTTCTGGGAGCAATCAGCCCCAGCATTTT. Its protein is CASSFSGSNQPQHF. This chain links TRBV27 with TRBJ1-5; D is ambiguous. Germline values: CDR1 MNHEY, CDR2 SMNVEV (reference sequence). There are 14 residues in the CDR3. Trimming took 3 bases from V and 1 from J, leaving 7 bases between them.

This chain uses TRBV19 with TRBJ2-7; D is perhaps TRBD2 (5 bases). V was clipped by 6 bases and J by 3 bases, with 15 bases between them. Germline CDR1 LNHDA, CDR2 SQIVND (reference sequence). The CDR3 consists of 14 residues. CDR3 nucleotides: TGTGCCAGTAGCACGGGTGCCGAGGGCTACGAGCAGTACTTC. Amino acid sequence: CASSTGAEGYEQYF.

The rearrangement joins TRBV9 to TRBJ2-7, with a tentative D call TRBD1 (5 bases). V lost 3 bases and J 5 bases, leaving 15 bases between the germline ends. The CDR3 has 14 amino acids. Looked up from germline, CDR1 is SGDLS and CDR2 is YYNGEE. The CDR3 sequence is CASSARLLGDEQYF. The CDR3 nucleotides are TGTGCCAGCAGCGCCCGACTGTTAGGGGACGAGCAGTACTTC.

CDR3 bases: TGCGCCAGCAGCTTTACGCCTAGCGGGAGTTACGAGCAGTACTTC. Its protein is CASSFTPSGSYEQYF. The V call is TRBV5-1, the J call TRBJ2-7, with TRBD2 matching 10 bases. Looked up from germline, CDR1 is SGHRS and CDR2 is YFSETQ. This CDR3 region has 15 residues. V dropped 2 bases and J dropped 4; count of bases not matched to a gene: 6.

As for this clone: A read error is possible here, since a much larger clone lies one base away. The same CDR3 is also encoded by other DNA sequences in this sample. This chain joins TRBV5-4 and TRBJ2-7; TRBD1 matches at 9 bases. This CDR3 has 14 amino acids. The V gene's germline CDR1 is SGHNT and CDR2 YYREEE (reference sequence). J lost 2 bases, V lost 0 bases, and 0 bases had no gene match. CDR3 loop: CASSLGDRAYEQYF. The CDR3 coding sequence is TGTGCCAGCAGCTTGGGGGACAGGGCCTACGAGCAGTACTTC.

The chain joins TRBV6-5 to TRBJ2-3; possible D gene TRBD1, 5 bases. Germline-derived CDR1 and CDR2 are MNHEY and SVGAGI. V dropped 6 bases and J dropped 4 bases, with 14 bases sitting between them. CDR3 size: 14 residues. The CDR3 coding sequence is TGTGCCAGCAGCCCCCGGCCCAGGGCAGATACGCAGTATTTT. Translated: CASSPRPRADTQYF.

V usage is TRBV7-8 and J usage is TRBJ2-7; the D is unclear. The CDR3 has 14 amino acids. CDR1 is SGHVS, CDR2 FQNEAQ, per germline. Deletions cut 2 bases from V and 2 bases from J, with 10 bases between. CDR3 nucleotide sequence: TGTGCCAGCAGCTTAAAAGTCAATCCCTACGAGCAGTACTTC. It codes for CASSLKVNPYEQYF. Full variable domain (missing parts from reference TRBV7-8 and TRBJ2-7): GAGVSQSPRYKVAKRGQDVALRCDPISGHVSLFWYQQALGQGPEFLTYFQNEAQLDKSGLPSDRFFAERPEGSVSTLKIQRTQQEDSAVYLCASSLKVNPYEQYFGPGTRLTVT.

The chain combines TRBV7-8 with TRBJ2-1, with 10 bases fitting TRBD2. Trimming removed 8 bases from V and 0 bases from J; junction bases left unmatched: 7. The germline gives CDR1 SGHVS, CDR2 FQNEAQ. This CDR3 has 16 residues. The CDR3 nucleotides read TGTGCCAGCTGGGATGCTAGCGGGAGCTCCTACAATGAGCAGTTCTTC. This translates into CASWDASGSSYNEQFF.

The chain links TRBV18 to TRBJ2-7, with D perhaps matching TRBD2 (6 bases). V was shortened by 3 bases and J by 0 bases, with 12 bases between the two germline ends. From germline, CDR1 is KGHSH and CDR2 LQKENI. CDR3 size: 15 residues. DNA for the CDR3: TGTGCCAGCTCACCTAGCGGAATACGCTCCTACGAGCAGTACTTC. This gives the protein CASSPSGIRSYEQYF.

V gene TRBV9 combines with J gene TRBJ1-5; the match to TRBD1 covers 10 bases. There are 15 residues in the CDR3. After removal of 3 bases from V and 7 bases from J, the junction contained 7 bases not matched to a gene. The germline V gene has CDR1 SGDLS and CDR2 YYNGEE. The CDR3 DNA follows: TGTGCCAGCAGCGATGGACAGGGGGAAGGGCAGCCCCAGCATTTT. Its translation is CASSDGQGEGQPQHF.

The V gene is TRBV5-6, the J gene TRBJ1-5, with 7 bases lining up with TRBD1. The CDR3 covers 14 residues. V lost 0 bases, J lost 6 bases, and 3 bases stayed unmatched. Per germline, CDR1 SGHDT and CDR2 YYEEEE. The DNA for the CDR3 is TGTGCCAGCAGCTTGGGGGACAGCCCTCAGCCCCAGCATTTT. Amino acid sequence: CASSLGDSPQPQHF.

This chain connects TRBV27 to TRBJ2-7, with D tentatively TRBD2 (5 bases). This CDR3 has 13 amino acids. The ends were cut back, 5 bases at V and 2 bases at J, with 10 bases in the middle. The germline V gene encodes CDR1 MNHEY and CDR2 SMNVEV (reference sequence). CDR3 amino acids: CASSDGETYEQYF. CDR3 sequence (DNA): TGTGCCAGCAGTGACGGGGAGACCTACGAGCAGTACTTC.

The chain couples TRBV7-8 to TRBJ2-1; D not certain. Germline CDR1 reads SGHVS; CDR2 reads FQNEAQ. The CDR3 length is 13 residues. The V end lost 3 bases, the J end lost 6 bases, and 9 bases lay between the germline ends. CDR3 region: CASSFSPSNEQFF. In DNA, the CDR3 is TGTGCCAGCAGCTTTTCCCCGTCCAATGAGCAGTTCTTC.

The chain couples TRBV28 to TRBJ2-3; 8 nucleotides agree with TRBD2. Trimming took 5 bases from V and 5 from J; bases not matched to a gene: 12. Germline CDR1 reads MDHEN; CDR2 reads SYDVKM. The CDR3 totals 16 residues. CDR3 nucleotides: TGTGCCAGCAGTCCGGTATTAGGACTAGCTGAAGATACGCAGTATTTT. It encodes CASSPVLGLAEDTQYF.

In the case of this clone: One base away lies a much larger clone, so this may be a sequencing read error. This specimen includes other DNA sequences encoding the same CDR3. Written as DNA, the CDR3 is TGTGCCAGCAGCTTCTCCTACGAGCAGTACTTC. It encodes CASSFSYEQYF. The J gene is TRBJ2-7, the V gene TRBV5-6; the D is unclear. CDR3 length equals 11 residues. Trimming stripped 2 bases from V and 0 bases from J, with 0 bases between. Germline values: CDR1 SGHDT, CDR2 YYEEEE.

For the CDR3, the DNA is TGTGCCAGCAGCCTACAGGGCGACCCTAATGAAAAACTGTTTTTT. Protein: CASSLQGDPNEKLFF. This chain uses TRBV14 with TRBJ1-4, with a weak D call TRBD1 (6 bases). Germline V gene sequence: CDR1 SGHDN, CDR2 FVKESK. This CDR3 contains 15 residues. With 4 bases removed from V and 3 bases from J, the gap between germline ends came to 12 bases.

The chain carries TRBV7-6 and TRBJ2-7; TRBD2 agrees at 9 bases. V lost 5 bases, J lost 6 bases, and 14 bases stayed unmatched. The CDR3 extends over 16 amino acids. In germline, CDR1 is SGHVS, CDR2 FNYEAQ. CDR3 in DNA: TGTGCCAGCAGCAGGGTGGCGGGAGGGCTTTTAATCGAGCAGTACTTC. This codes for CASSRVAGGLLIEQYF.

CDR3 sequence: CASSSGTGETQYF. The DNA of the CDR3 is TGTGCCAGCAGCTCTGGGACGGGGGAGACCCAGTACTTC. The chain employs TRBV5-6 and TRBJ2-5; D possibly matches TRBD1 or TRBD2 (5 bases each). The CDR3 extends over 13 amino acids. V dropped 3 bases and J dropped 5 bases, with 11 bases sitting between them. Germline V gene data show CDR1 as SGHDT and CDR2 as YYEEEE.

V gene TRBV5-5 combines with J gene TRBJ2-1; tentative D call: TRBD1 (6 bases). CDR1 is SGHKS, CDR2 YYEKEE, per germline (reference sequence). The CDR3 extends over 14 amino acids. V lost 4 bases and J 7 bases, leaving 15 bases between the germline ends. The CDR3, as DNA: TGTGCCAGCAGCCCCTCTAACAGGGAGAATGAGCAGTTCTTC. Translated, it gives CASSPSNRENEQFF.

The chain uses TRBV11-3 and TRBJ2-1; 15 bases align to TRBD2. Germline CDR1 and CDR2: SGHNT and YENEEA. The CDR3 is made up of 16 amino acids. Trimming cost V 1 base and J 9 bases; bases outside gene matches: 4. The CDR3 spells CASSLGGLAGGREQFF. The CDR3 region has the DNA TGTGCCAGCAGCTTAGGGGGACTAGCGGGAGGACGTGAGCAGTTCTTC.

This clone was counted a single time. This sequence joins TRBV29-1 and TRBJ1-1; D not certain. The CDR3 totals 13 residues. Trimming took off 4 bases at V and 6 bases at J, with 15 bases between the two ends. Germline V CDR1 and CDR2: SQVTM, ANQGSEA. DNA for the CDR3: TGCAGCGTTGTCGGCGCCGCCCAGGCTGAAGCTTTCTTT. Protein sequence: CSVVGAAQAEAFF.

This sequence joins TRBV4-3 and TRBJ2-7; D is unresolved. Deletions cut 0 bases from V and 4 bases from J, with 16 bases between. The CDR3 length is 16 residues. Germline V CDR1 and CDR2: LGHNA, YSLEER. The CDR3 region is CASSQDRAARLYEQYF. CDR3 nucleotide sequence: TGCGCCAGCAGCCAAGATAGGGCCGCTAGACTTTACGAGCAGTACTTC.

This sequence joins TRBV9 and TRBJ2-7; no clear D gene. Germline V gene data show CDR1 as SGDLS and CDR2 as YYNGEE. Between the trimmed V and J ends, which lost 0 bases and 3 bases, there was a span of 13 bases. The CDR3 length is 15 residues. The DNA for the CDR3 is TGTGCCAGCAGCGTAGATAGTGGGCAGCACTACGAGCAGTACTTC. Translating it yields CASSVDSGQHYEQYF.

The chain links TRBV28 to TRBJ2-1, with D perhaps matching TRBD1 (6 bases). There are 16 residues in the CDR3. V dropped 6 bases and J dropped 6 bases, with 21 bases sitting between them. Germline CDR1 is MDHEN and CDR2 is SYDVKM. CDR3 sequence: CASRTDRGTAGNEQFF. The CDR3 coding sequence is TGTGCCAGCAGGACTGATAGGGGGACGGCCGGCAATGAGCAGTTCTTC.

In its sample, this clone was seen once. V and J are TRBV29-1 and TRBJ1-3, with no clear D. The CDR3 length is 13 residues. V lost 4 bases, J lost 0 bases, and 7 bases lay in between. CDR1 is SQVTM and CDR2 is ANQGSEA in the germline V gene. CDR3 sequence: CSVVWDSGNTIYF. The CDR3 DNA sequence: TGCAGCGTTGTGTGGGACTCTGGAAACACCATATATTTT.

The gene calls are TRBV10-2 and TRBJ2-7; 9 nucleotides match TRBD1. Trimming cost V 7 bases and J 5 bases; bases outside gene matches: 6. Germline V gene sequence: CDR1 WSHSY, CDR2 SAAADI. The CDR3 runs to 13 residues. CDR3 loop: CASKHRGPDEQYF. DNA for the CDR3: TGCGCCAGCAAACACAGGGGGCCCGACGAGCAGTACTTC.